This T cell receptor (beta chain) derives from a study of blood T cell repertoires in COVID-19. The CDR3 consists of 12 residues. CDR1 ENHRY and CDR2 SYGVKD come from the germline V gene. V lost 3 bases and J 6 bases, leaving 9 bases between the germline ends. Sequencing used immunoSEQ multiplex PCR; TCRdb keeps in-frame clones, though not all of them. The data hold about 57,000 clones, with 87% observed a single time. The gene calls are TRBV10-3 and TRBJ2-7; weak D call: TRBD1 (6 bases). The sequence was collected from an elderly woman with COVID-19, enrolled during active disease. The sample consisted of peripheral blood. CDR3 protein: CAISDQGSEQYF. As DNA, the CDR3 is TGTGCCATCAGTGATCAGGGGAGCGAGCAGTACTTC.